What follows are 9 T cell receptor beta chains derived from one specimen sequenced in a study of blood T cell repertoires in COVID-19 (dated by TCRdb to 2018 to 2020). To prepare the library, the immunoSEQ multiplex PCR assay was applied. TCRdb re-hosts the immuneACCESS table, in-frame sequences only. Its copies lack some clones; in the studies checked, an unresolved V gene accounts for under half of them, and the cause for the rest is not known. Across this sample there are about 32,000 clones, with approximately 90% seen only once. More than 3% of the sample rests with the top ten. The sample taken for sequencing was peripheral blood. The source is a man in his sixties with acute or convalescent COVID-19.

The V gene is TRBV7-8, the J gene TRBJ2-2; tentatively, D is TRBD2 (5 bases). Trimming took off 5 bases at V and 6 bases at J, with 10 bases between the two ends. The CDR3 is made up of 13 amino acids. CDR1 and CDR2 (germline): SGHVS, FQNEAQ. CDR3 in DNA: TGTGCCAGCAGCCCCTCGGGGTCCGGGGAGCTGTTTTTT. Encoded protein: CASSPSGSGELFF.

The rearrangement joins TRBV7-8 to TRBJ1-1; a weak D match, TRBD1 (6 bases). The CDR3 runs to 13 residues. In germline, CDR1 is SGHVS, CDR2 FQNEAQ. Trimming removed 5 bases at V and 4 bases at J, with 11 bases between. The CDR3: CASSERGGTEAFF. The CDR3 DNA sequence: TGTGCCAGCAGCGAAAGAGGGGGCACTGAAGCTTTCTTT.

The chain carries TRBV7-2 and TRBJ2-5; TRBD2 agrees at 7 bases. The CDR3 has 13 residues. The J segment lost 3 bases and the V segment lost 5 bases, leaving 3 bases of the junction unmatched. Germline CDR1 and CDR2: SGHTA and FQGNSA. Here the CDR3 DNA reads TGTGCCAGCAGCGAACTAGCGAAAGAGACCCAGTACTTC. Protein sequence: CASSELAKETQYF.

This clone was found once. The chain couples TRBV7-6 to TRBJ2-7; 8 bases align to TRBD1. The trim removed 4 bases at V and 2 bases at J, leaving 7 bases unmatched. Germline V gene lookup returns CDR1 SGHVS and CDR2 FNYEAQ. The length of the CDR3 is 15 residues. DNA for the CDR3: TGTGCCAGCAGCTCTTTCCGGGACAGGACCTACGAGCAGTACTTC. Translated, it gives CASSSFRDRTYEQYF.

The rearrangement uses TRBV9 and TRBJ2-7; TRBD1 is a possible D gene (5 bases). V was shortened by 4 bases and J by 5 bases, with 19 bases between the two germline ends. The CDR3 loop spans 15 amino acids. Per the germline V gene, CDR1 is SGDLS and CDR2 is YYNGEE. This CDR3 reads CASSSSLQGSHEQYF. In DNA form, the CDR3 reads TGTGCCAGCAGCTCCTCTCTGCAGGGTTCTCACGAGCAGTACTTC.

The CDR3 spells CSVSVSEGTEAFF. The DNA of the CDR3 is TGCAGCGTCTCAGTTTCGGAGGGGACTGAAGCTTTCTTT. The V gene is TRBV29-1, the J gene TRBJ1-1, with D perhaps matching TRBD1 (5 bases). Trimming cost V 6 bases and J 5 bases, with 16 bases left between them. CDR3 size: 13 residues. From germline, CDR1 is SQVTM and CDR2 ANQGSEA.

The sample holds a few counts of this clone. The rearrangement uses TRBV2 and TRBJ2-1; TRBD1 matches at 9 bases. The J segment lost 7 bases and the V segment lost 6 bases, leaving 4 bases of the junction unmatched. The CDR3 sequence is 13 residues long. In germline, CDR1 is SNHLY, CDR2 FYNNEI. CDR3 DNA sequence: TGTGCCAGCAGCCGGGACAGGGATAATGAGCAGTTCTTC. This sequence encodes CASSRDRDNEQFF.

V gene TRBV15 combines with J gene TRBJ1-5; D call uncertain. Looked up from germline, CDR1 is LNHNV and CDR2 is YYDKDF (reference sequence). The germline V and J ends were trimmed by 4 bases and 1 base, with 11 bases remaining between them. The length of the CDR3 is 15 residues. The chain's CDR3 is CATSTRGGSNQPQHF. CDR3 DNA sequence: TGTGCCACCAGCACCCGGGGTGGGAGCAATCAGCCCCAGCATTTT.

This clone has just one count. The rearrangement links TRBV7-6 to TRBJ2-2; 9 bases are shared with TRBD2. The CDR3 contains 15 residues. J gave up 6 bases and V 0 bases, and 2 bases lay outside the gene matches. Germline-derived CDR1 and CDR2 are SGHVS and FNYEAQ. CDR3 in amino acids: CASSLASGRSGELFF. CDR3 in DNA: TGTGCCAGCAGCTTAGCTAGCGGGAGATCCGGGGAGCTGTTTTTT.